The 5 T cell receptor beta chains reported below all come from one sample, sequenced in a study of beta chain features in type 1 diabetes. General study findings and limits: All four CD4+ subsets of Type 1 diabetes patients contained TCRB CDR3s that were moderately but significantly shorter.

Reverse transcribing all isolated RNA meant expressed TCRB transcripts were sequenced. Method: immunoSEQ multiplex PCR; TCRdb's copy keeps in-frame clones and lacks some. In the table there are roughly 180,000 clones, approximately 8.1% of which are singletons. These TCRs' antigens remain unknown. Specimen: central memory CD4+ T cells from blood. The receptors were gathered from a man aged 18 to 30 with type 1 diabetes.

The table lists this clone with a few counts. This specimen includes other DNA sequences encoding the same CDR3. The chain couples TRBV28 to TRBJ1-2; 7 nucleotides line up with TRBD1. The CDR3 sequence is 13 residues long. The germline gives CDR1 MDHEN, CDR2 SYDVKM. Trimming took 3 bases from V and 4 from J; bases not matched to a gene: 2. This CDR3 reads CASSLRQGYGYTF. In DNA, the CDR3 is TGTGCCAGCAGTTTGCGACAGGGCTATGGCTACACCTTC.

This clone was found a few times. The rearrangement joins TRBV7-9 to TRBJ2-7; 8 positions match TRBD2. The CDR3 is made up of 19 amino acids. Germline CDR1 reads SEHNR; CDR2 reads FQNEAQ (reference sequence). The junction had 15 bases not matched to a gene; V was cut back by 0 bases and J by 2 bases. As DNA, the CDR3 is TGTGCCAGCAGCTTAGCGTTGAGCGGGGCGGGAGGCCCACCCTACGAGCAGTACTTC. This sequence encodes CASSLALSGAGGPPYEQYF.

The chain carries TRBV5-1 and TRBJ2-3; TRBD2 might be the D (5 bases). Germline loops: CDR1 SGHRS, CDR2 YFSETQ. V gave up 1 base and J gave up 0 bases, with 12 bases separating them. CDR3 size: 16 residues. The CDR3 DNA follows: TGCGCCAGCAGCTTGCTTCCCGGGGTGAGCACAGATACGCAGTATTTT. Protein product: CASSLLPGVSTDTQYF.

This clone appeared a few times. The rearrangement links TRBV9 to TRBJ1-2, with D tentatively TRBD1 (5 bases). Germline V lookup: CDR1 SGDLS, CDR2 YYNGEE. The CDR3 is 12 residues long. Trimming removed 0 bases from V and 7 bases from J, with 7 bases in between. The CDR3 is CASSVVGAGYTF. The CDR3 bases are TGTGCCAGCAGCGTAGTAGGGGCTGGCTACACCTTC.

In this sample, this clone turned up a few times. The chain employs TRBV5-1 and TRBJ1-2; D unresolved. V lost 0 bases and J 4 bases, leaving 10 bases between the germline ends. Per germline, CDR1 SGHRS and CDR2 YFSETQ. The CDR3 consists of 14 residues. Written as DNA, the CDR3 is TGCGCCAGCAGCTTGGGCCCAGCGACCTATGGCTACACCTTC. This translates into CASSLGPATYGYTF.